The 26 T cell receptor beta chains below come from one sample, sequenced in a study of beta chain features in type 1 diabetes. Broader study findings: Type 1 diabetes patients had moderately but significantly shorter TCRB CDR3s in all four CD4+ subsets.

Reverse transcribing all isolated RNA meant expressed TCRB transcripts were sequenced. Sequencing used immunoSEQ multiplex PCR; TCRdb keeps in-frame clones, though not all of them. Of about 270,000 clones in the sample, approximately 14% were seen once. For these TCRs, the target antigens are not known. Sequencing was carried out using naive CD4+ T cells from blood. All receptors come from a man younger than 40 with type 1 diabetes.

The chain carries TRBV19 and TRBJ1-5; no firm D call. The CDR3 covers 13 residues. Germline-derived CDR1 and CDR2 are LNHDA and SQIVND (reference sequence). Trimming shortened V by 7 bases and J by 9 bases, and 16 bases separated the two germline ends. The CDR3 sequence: CASNSPLSGPQHF. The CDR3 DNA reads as TGTGCCAGTAACTCACCGCTCTCGGGGCCCCAGCATTTT.

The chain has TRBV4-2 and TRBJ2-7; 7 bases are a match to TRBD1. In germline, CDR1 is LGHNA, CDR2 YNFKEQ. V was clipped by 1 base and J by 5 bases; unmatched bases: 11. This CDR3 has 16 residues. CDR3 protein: CASSQVGQLEGDEQYF. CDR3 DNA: TGTGCCAGCAGCCAAGTGGGACAGCTAGAGGGGGACGAGCAGTACTTC.

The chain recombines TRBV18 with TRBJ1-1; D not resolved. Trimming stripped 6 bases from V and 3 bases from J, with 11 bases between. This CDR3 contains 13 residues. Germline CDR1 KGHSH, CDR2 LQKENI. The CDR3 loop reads CASSQRADTEAFF. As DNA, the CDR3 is TGTGCCAGCTCGCAGAGGGCGGACACTGAAGCTTTCTTT.

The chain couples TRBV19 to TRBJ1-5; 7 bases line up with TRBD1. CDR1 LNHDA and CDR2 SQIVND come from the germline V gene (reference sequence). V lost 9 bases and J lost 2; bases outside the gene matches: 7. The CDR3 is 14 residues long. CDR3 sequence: CASSVGQGNQPQHF. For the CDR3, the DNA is TGTGCCAGCAGTGTAGGACAGGGCAATCAGCCCCAGCATTTT.

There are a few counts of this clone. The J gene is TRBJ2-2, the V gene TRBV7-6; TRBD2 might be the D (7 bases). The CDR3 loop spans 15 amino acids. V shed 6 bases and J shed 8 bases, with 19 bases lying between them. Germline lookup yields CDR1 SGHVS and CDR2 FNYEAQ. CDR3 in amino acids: CASSTRGAQTGELFF. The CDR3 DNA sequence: TGTGCCAGCAGTACCCGGGGGGCTCAAACGGGGGAGCTGTTTTTT.

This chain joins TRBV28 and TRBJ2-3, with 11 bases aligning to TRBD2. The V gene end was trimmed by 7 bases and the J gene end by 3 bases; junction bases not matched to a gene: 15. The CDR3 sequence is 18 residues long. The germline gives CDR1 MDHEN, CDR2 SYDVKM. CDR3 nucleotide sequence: TGTGCCAGCACCCCACTAGCGGGAGCTTCTCGAGGGACAGATACGCAGTATTTT. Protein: CASTPLAGASRGTDTQYF.

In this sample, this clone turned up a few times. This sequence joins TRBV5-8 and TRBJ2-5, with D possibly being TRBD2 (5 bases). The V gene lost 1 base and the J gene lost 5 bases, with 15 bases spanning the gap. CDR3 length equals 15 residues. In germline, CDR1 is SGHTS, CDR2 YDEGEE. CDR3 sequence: CASSLRGSFGETQYF. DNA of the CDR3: TGTGCCAGCAGCTTGCGTGGGAGTTTCGGCGAGACCCAGTACTTC. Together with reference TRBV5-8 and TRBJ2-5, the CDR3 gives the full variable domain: EAGVTQSPTHLIKTRGQQATLRCSPISGHTSVYWYQQALGLGLQFLLWYDEGEERNRGNFPPRFSGRQFPNYSSELNVNALELEDSALYLCASSLRGSFGETQYFGPGTRLLVL.

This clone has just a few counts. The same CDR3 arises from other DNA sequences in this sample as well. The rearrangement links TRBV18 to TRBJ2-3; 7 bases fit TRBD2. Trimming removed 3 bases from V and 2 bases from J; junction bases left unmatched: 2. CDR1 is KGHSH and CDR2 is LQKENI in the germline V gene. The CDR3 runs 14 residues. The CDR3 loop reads CASSPAGVTDTQYF. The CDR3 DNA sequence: TGTGCCAGCTCACCCGCGGGGGTCACAGATACGCAGTATTTT.

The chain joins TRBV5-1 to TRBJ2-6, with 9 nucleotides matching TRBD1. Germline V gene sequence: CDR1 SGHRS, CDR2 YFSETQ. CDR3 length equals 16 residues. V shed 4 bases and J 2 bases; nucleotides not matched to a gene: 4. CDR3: CASSRDRVAGANVLTF. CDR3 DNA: TGCGCCAGCAGCAGGGACAGGGTCGCTGGGGCCAACGTCCTGACTTTC.

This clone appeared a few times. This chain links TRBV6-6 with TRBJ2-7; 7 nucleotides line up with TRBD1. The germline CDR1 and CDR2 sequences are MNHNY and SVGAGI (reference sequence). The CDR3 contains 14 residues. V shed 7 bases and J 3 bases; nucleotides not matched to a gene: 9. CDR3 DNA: TGTGCCAGCAAGTTTCGGGACAGCAACTACGAGCAGTACTTC. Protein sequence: CASKFRDSNYEQYF.

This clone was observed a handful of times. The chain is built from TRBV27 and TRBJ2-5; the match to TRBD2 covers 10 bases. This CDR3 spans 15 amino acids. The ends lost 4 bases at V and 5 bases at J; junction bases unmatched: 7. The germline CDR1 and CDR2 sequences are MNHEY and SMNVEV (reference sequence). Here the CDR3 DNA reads TGTGCCAGCAGTTCTATAGCGGGAGGCGGGGAGACCCAGTACTTC. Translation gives CASSSIAGGGETQYF.

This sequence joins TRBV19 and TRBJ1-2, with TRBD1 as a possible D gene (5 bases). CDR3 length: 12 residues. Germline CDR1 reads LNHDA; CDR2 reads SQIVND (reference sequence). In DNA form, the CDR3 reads TGTGCGGCAGGGAACAGTCTCTATGGCTACACCTTC. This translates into CAAGNSLYGYTF.

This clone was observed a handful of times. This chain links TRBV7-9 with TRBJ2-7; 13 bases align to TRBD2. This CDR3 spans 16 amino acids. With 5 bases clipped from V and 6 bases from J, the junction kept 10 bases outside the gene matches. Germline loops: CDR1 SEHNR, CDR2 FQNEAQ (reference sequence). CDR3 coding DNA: TGTGCCAGCAGCCCTTCCGGGACTAGCGGGACCGGCGAGCAGTACTTC. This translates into CASSPSGTSGTGEQYF. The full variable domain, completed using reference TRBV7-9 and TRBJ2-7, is DTGVSQNPRHKITKRGQNVTFRCDPISEHNRLYWYRQTLGQGPEFLTYFQNEAQLEKSRLLSDRFSAERPKGSFSTLEIQRTEQGDSAMYLCASSPSGTSGTGEQYFGPGTRLTVT.

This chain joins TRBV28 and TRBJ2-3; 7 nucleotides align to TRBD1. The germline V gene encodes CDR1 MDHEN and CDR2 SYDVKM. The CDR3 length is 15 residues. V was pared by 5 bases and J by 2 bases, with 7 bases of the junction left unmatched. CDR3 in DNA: TGTGCCAGCAGTGCTCGACAGGGCATCACAGATACGCAGTATTTT. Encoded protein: CASSARQGITDTQYF. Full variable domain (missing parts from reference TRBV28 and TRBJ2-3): DVKVTQSSRYLVKRTGEKVFLECVQDMDHENMFWYRQDPGLGLRLIYFSYDVKMKEKGDIPEGYSVSREKKERFSLILESASTNQTSMYLCASSARQGITDTQYFGPGTRLTVL.

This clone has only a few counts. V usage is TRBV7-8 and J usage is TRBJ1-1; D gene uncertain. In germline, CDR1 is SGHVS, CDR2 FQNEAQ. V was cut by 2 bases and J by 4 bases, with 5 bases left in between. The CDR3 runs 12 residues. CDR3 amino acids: CASSLSSTEAFF. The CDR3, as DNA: TGTGCCAGCAGCTTATCTTCCACTGAAGCTTTCTTT.

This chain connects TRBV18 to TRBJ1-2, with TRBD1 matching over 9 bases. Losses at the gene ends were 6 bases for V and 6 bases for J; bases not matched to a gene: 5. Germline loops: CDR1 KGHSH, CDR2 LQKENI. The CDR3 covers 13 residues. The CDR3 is CASSRDRADGYTF. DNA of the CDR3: TGTGCCAGCTCTCGGGACAGGGCAGATGGCTACACCTTC.

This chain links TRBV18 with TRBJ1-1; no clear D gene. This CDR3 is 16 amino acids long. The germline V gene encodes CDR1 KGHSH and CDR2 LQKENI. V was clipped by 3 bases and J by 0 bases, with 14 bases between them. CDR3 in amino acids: CASSPYLMEMNTEAFF. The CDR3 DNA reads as TGTGCCAGCTCACCGTACCTAATGGAGATGAACACTGAAGCTTTCTTT. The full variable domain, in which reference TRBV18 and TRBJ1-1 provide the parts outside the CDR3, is NAGVMQNPRHLVRRRGQEARLRCSPMKGHSHVYWYRQLPEEGLKFMVYLQKENIIDESGMPKERFSAEFPKEGPSILRIQQVVRGDSAAYFCASSPYLMEMNTEAFFGQGTRLTVV.

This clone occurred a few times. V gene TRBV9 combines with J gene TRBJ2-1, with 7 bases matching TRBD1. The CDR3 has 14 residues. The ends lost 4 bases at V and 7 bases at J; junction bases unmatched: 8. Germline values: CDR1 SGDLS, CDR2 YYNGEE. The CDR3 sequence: CASSPGGDQNEQFF. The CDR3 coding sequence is TGTGCCAGCAGCCCAGGGGGAGATCAAAATGAGCAGTTCTTC.

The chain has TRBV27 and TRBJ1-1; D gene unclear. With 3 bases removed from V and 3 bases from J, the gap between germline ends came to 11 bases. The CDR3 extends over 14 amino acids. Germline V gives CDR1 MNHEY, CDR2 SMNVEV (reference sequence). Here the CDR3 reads CASSLEGGYTEAFF. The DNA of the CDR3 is TGTGCCAGCAGTTTGGAGGGCGGGTACACTGAAGCTTTCTTT.

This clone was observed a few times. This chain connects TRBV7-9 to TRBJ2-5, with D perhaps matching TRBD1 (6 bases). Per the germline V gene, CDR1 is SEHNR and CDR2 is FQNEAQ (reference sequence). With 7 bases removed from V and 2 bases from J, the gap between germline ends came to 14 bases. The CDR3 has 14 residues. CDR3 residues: CASMQDSRQETQYF. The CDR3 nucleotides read TGTGCCAGCATGCAGGACAGTCGACAAGAGACCCAGTACTTC. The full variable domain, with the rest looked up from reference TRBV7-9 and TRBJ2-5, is DTGVSQNPRHKITKRGQNVTFRCDPISEHNRLYWYRQTLGQGPEFLTYFQNEAQLEKSRLLSDRFSAERPKGSFSTLEIQRTEQGDSAMYLCASMQDSRQETQYFGPGTRLLVL.

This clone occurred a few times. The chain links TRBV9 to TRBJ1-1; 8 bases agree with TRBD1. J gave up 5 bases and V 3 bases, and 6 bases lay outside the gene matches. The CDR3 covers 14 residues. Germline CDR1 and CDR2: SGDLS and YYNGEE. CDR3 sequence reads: CASSAGQGETEAFF. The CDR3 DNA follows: TGTGCCAGCAGCGCCGGACAGGGAGAAACTGAAGCTTTCTTT.

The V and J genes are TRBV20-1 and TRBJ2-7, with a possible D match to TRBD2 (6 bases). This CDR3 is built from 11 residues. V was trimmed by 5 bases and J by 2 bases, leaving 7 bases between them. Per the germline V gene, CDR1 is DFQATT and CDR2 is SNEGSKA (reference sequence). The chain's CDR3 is CSAGEAYEQYF. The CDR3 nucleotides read TGCAGTGCTGGGGAGGCCTACGAGCAGTACTTC.

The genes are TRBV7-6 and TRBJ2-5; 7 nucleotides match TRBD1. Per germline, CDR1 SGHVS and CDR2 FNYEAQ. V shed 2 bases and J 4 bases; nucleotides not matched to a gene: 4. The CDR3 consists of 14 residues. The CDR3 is CASSLRTGAETQYF. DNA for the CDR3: TGTGCCAGCAGCTTAAGGACAGGAGCAGAGACCCAGTACTTC.

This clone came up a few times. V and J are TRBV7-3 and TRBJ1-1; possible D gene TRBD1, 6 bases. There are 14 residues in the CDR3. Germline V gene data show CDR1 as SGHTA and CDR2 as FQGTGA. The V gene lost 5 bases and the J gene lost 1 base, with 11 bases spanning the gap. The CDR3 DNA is TGTGCCAGCAGCCCATTAGGGGGGAACACTGAAGCTTTCTTT. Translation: CASSPLGGNTEAFF.

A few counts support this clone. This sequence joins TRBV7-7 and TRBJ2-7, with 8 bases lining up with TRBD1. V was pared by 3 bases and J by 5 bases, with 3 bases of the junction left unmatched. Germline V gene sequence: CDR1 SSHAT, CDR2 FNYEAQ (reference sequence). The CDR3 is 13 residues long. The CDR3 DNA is TGTGCCAGCAGCTTCGCAGGGGGCAACGAGCAGTACTTC. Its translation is CASSFAGGNEQYF.

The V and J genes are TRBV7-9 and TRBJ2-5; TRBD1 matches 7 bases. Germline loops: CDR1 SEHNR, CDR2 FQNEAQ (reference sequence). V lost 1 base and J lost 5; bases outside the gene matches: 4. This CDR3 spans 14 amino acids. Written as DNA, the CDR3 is TGTGCCAGCAGCTTAGAACAGGGGAGTGAGACCCAGTACTTC. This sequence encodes CASSLEQGSETQYF.